The 14 T cell receptor beta chains listed next were all sequenced from one sample in a study of early stage breast cancer tumors. Profiling relied on immunoSEQ multiplex PCR, and the TCRdb table lists in-frame clones only, not all of them. This table has 50,000 to 65,000 clones, about 90% appearing once. Sequencing was done on a sample of blood. The receptors stem from a person aged 70 to 79 with breast cancer.

The J gene is TRBJ2-7, the V gene TRBV19; TRBD2 aligns across 10 bases. Germline-derived CDR1 and CDR2 are LNHDA and SQIVND (reference sequence). With V trimmed by 10 bases and J by 3 bases, 9 bases remained unmatched. CDR3 length: 14 residues. The CDR3 reads CATSTVAGGYEQYF. For the CDR3, the DNA is TGTGCCACCTCCACTGTAGCGGGAGGCTACGAGCAGTACTTC.

The chain joins TRBV7-2 to TRBJ2-7; 8 bases agree with TRBD1. Germline CDR1 is SGHTA and CDR2 is FQGNSA. The CDR3 extends over 16 amino acids. Trimming cost V 2 bases and J 4 bases; bases outside gene matches: 10. In DNA form, the CDR3 reads TGTGCCAGCAGCTTAAGTTCGGGACAGGATTCGTACGAGCAGTACTTC. Protein product: CASSLSSGQDSYEQYF.

About this clone itself: Other DNA sequences in the sample encode the same CDR3. The chain joins TRBV5-1 to TRBJ2-3; 8 bases fit TRBD2. The CDR3 consists of 14 residues. Germline CDR1 is SGHRS and CDR2 is YFSETQ. The trim removed 3 bases at V and 2 bases at J, leaving 2 bases unmatched. CDR3 residues: CASSSGLATDTQYF. CDR3 nucleotides: TGCGCCAGCAGCTCAGGACTAGCCACAGATACGCAGTATTTT. Combining the CDR3 with reference TRBV5-1 and TRBJ2-3 gives the whole variable domain KAGVTQTPRYLIKTRGQQVTLSCSPISGHRSVSWYQQTPGQGLQFLFEYFSETQRNKGNFPGRFSGRQFSNSRSEMNVSTLELGDSALYLCASSSGLATDTQYFGPGTRLTVL.

The chain recombines TRBV18 with TRBJ1-4; D gene uncertain. This CDR3 has 14 residues. V lost 3 bases and J lost 0, with 5 bases in between. From germline, CDR1 is KGHSH and CDR2 LQKENI. CDR3 DNA: TGTGCCAGCTCACCGAGCGCAACTAATGAAAAACTGTTTTTT. It yields the protein CASSPSATNEKLFF.

The chain links TRBV28 to TRBJ1-2, with 12 bases fitting TRBD1. Germline values: CDR1 MDHEN, CDR2 SYDVKM. The CDR3 consists of 15 residues. Losses at the gene ends were 4 bases for V and 7 bases for J; bases not matched to a gene: 7. The CDR3 here is CASSSSGTGGRGYTF. The CDR3 DNA sequence: TGTGCCAGCAGTTCATCCGGGACAGGGGGCCGTGGCTACACCTTC.

The chain recombines TRBV19 with TRBJ2-6; D is undetermined. This CDR3 contains 14 residues. CDR1 and CDR2 from the germline V gene are LNHDA and SQIVND (reference sequence). Trimming removed 3 bases at V and 4 bases at J, with 7 bases between. Here the CDR3 reads CASSMATGANVLTF. The CDR3 DNA follows: TGTGCCAGTAGTATGGCGACAGGGGCCAACGTCCTGACTTTC. Looking up the rest from reference TRBV19 and TRBJ2-6 gives the full variable domain: DGGITQSPKYLFRKEGQNVTLSCEQNLNHDAMYWYRQDPGQGLRLIYYSQIVNDFQKGDIAEGYSVSREKKESFPLTVTSAQKNPTAFYLCASSMATGANVLTFGAGSRLTVL.

The chain couples TRBV10-3 to TRBJ2-1; D not resolved. CDR1 is ENHRY, CDR2 SYGVKD, per germline. The CDR3 runs 12 residues. V was clipped by 2 bases and J by 4 bases, with 3 bases between them. The CDR3 protein is CAISEVYNEQFF. The CDR3 nucleotides are TGTGCCATCAGTGAGGTATACAATGAGCAGTTCTTC.

The rearrangement joins TRBV28 to TRBJ1-1; tentatively, D is TRBD1 (5 bases). CDR1 and CDR2 (germline): MDHEN, SYDVKM. Trimming stripped 5 bases from V and 1 base from J, with 14 bases between. CDR3 size: 15 residues. The CDR3: CASSPRRQPNTEAFF. The CDR3 DNA reads as TGTGCCAGCAGTCCGAGGAGACAGCCGAACACTGAAGCTTTCTTT.

The chain carries TRBV18 and TRBJ2-1; 14 bases map to TRBD2. V lost 0 bases, J lost 10 bases, and 2 bases stayed unmatched. The V gene's germline CDR1 is KGHSH and CDR2 LQKENI. This CDR3 region has 15 residues. The CDR3 bases are TGTGCCAGCTCACCACCGGGACTAGCGGGAGAAGAGCAGTTCTTC. Its protein product is CASSPPGLAGEEQFF.

The gene calls are TRBV30 and TRBJ2-1, with D perhaps TRBD2 (6 bases). This CDR3 is 13 amino acids long. V was pared by 8 bases and J by 9 bases, with 20 bases between. Germline CDR1 reads GTSNPN; CDR2 reads SVGIG (reference sequence). Written as DNA, the CDR3 is TGTGCCGTGGGGAGGCCCTCTGCGGGTGAGCAGTTCTTC. This sequence encodes CAVGRPSAGEQFF.

V gene TRBV19 combines with J gene TRBJ2-4; 7 positions match TRBD1. Germline V CDR1 and CDR2: LNHDA, SQIVND (reference sequence). The CDR3 spans 16 residues. The V segment lost 3 bases and the J segment 0 bases; nucleotides outside the gene matches: 5. The CDR3 DNA follows: TGTGCCAGTAGTATCGGGACAGCACTAGCCAAAAACATTCAGTACTTC. As protein: CASSIGTALAKNIQYF.

The CDR3 region has the DNA TGTGCCAGCAGCGTAGGGGGGACAGGGGGAAATGGCTACACCTTC. It translates to CASSVGGTGGNGYTF. This rearrangement joins TRBV9 to TRBJ1-2; the match to TRBD1 covers 11 bases. This CDR3 spans 15 amino acids. V was pared by 0 bases and J by 6 bases, with 4 bases of the junction left unmatched. The germline V gene has CDR1 SGDLS and CDR2 YYNGEE. Drawing the rest from reference TRBV9 and TRBJ1-2, the complete variable domain is DSGVTQTPKHLITATGQRVTLRCSPRSGDLSVYWYQQSLDQGLQFLIQYYNGEERAKGNILERFSAQQFPDLHSELNLSSLELGDSALYFCASSVGGTGGNGYTFGSGTRLTVV.

The chain joins TRBV29-1 to TRBJ2-7; 8 bases align to TRBD1. Germline trimming cut 4 bases from V and 5 bases from J; bases unmatched to any gene: 7. The germline CDR1 and CDR2 sequences are SQVTM and ANQGSEA. CDR3 length: 13 amino acids. The CDR3 DNA follows: TGCAGCGTTGGGGCAGGGGGCGGGCACGAGCAGTACTTC. This sequence encodes CSVGAGGGHEQYF.

This clone was seen a few times. Here the CDR3 DNA reads TGTGCCTCGGGGGGGAGTTTAGCCAAAAACATTCAGTACTTC. Protein product: CASGGSLAKNIQYF. This chain connects TRBV30 to TRBJ2-4; 8 bases fit TRBD2. The CDR3 length is 14 residues. Germline CDR1 GTSNPN, CDR2 SVGIG (reference sequence). V dropped 7 bases and J dropped 0; count of bases not matched to a gene: 5. Full variable domain (remainder filled in from reference TRBV30 and TRBJ2-4): SQTIHQWPATLVQPVGSPLSLECTVEGTSNPNLYWYRQAAGRGLQLLFYSVGIGQISSEVPQNLSASRPQDRQFILSSKKLLLSDSGFYLCASGGSLAKNIQYFGAGTRLSVL.